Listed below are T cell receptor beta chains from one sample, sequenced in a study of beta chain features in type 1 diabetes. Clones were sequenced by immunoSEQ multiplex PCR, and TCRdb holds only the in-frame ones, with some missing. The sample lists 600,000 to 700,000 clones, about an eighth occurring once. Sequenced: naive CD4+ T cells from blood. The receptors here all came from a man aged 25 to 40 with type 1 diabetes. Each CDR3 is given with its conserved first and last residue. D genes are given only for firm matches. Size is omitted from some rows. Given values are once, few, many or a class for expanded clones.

CDR3aa: CASSYSRAGGYEQYF
CDR3nt: TGTGCCAGCAGTTACTCGAGGGCAGGGGGCTACGAGCAGTACTTC
v_gene: TRBV6-5
j_gene: TRBJ2-7
d_gene: TRBD1
abundance: few

CDR3aa: CAWSGQGPGNTIYF
CDR3nt: TGTGCCTGGAGCGGCCAGGGGCCTGGAAACACCATATATTTT
v_gene: TRBV30
j_gene: TRBJ1-3
d_gene: NA
abundance: few

CDR3aa: CASTSSGTGSSYEQYF
CDR3nt: TGTGCCAGCACCTCCTCCGGGACAGGGAGCTCCTACGAGCAGTACTTC
v_gene: TRBV6-6
j_gene: TRBJ2-7
d_gene: TRBD1
abundance: NA

CDR3aa: CASSSSSGGHEQYF
CDR3nt: TGTGCCAGCAGCTCCTCTAGCGGGGGCCACGAGCAGTACTTC
v_gene: TRBV7-2
j_gene: TRBJ2-7
d_gene: TRBD2
abundance: few

CDR3aa: CASSGGRSNEKLFF
CDR3nt: TGTGCCAGCAGCGGGGGTCGTAGTAATGAAAAACTGTTTTTT
v_gene: TRBV7-2
j_gene: TRBJ1-4
d_gene: NA
abundance: NA

CDR3aa: CSVEDLGTGSYNEQFF
CDR3nt: TGCAGCGTTGAAGATCTCGGGACAGGGTCCTACAATGAGCAGTTCTTC
v_gene: TRBV29-1
j_gene: TRBJ2-1
d_gene: TRBD1
abundance: few

CDR3aa: CASSRGQGHYGYTF
CDR3nt: TGTGCCAGCTCTCGAGGACAGGGTCACTATGGCTACACCTTC
v_gene: TRBV18
j_gene: TRBJ1-2
d_gene: TRBD1
abundance: NA

CDR3aa: CASSQERPPTNSPLHF
CDR3nt: TGCGCCAGCAGCCAAGAAAGGCCACCGACTAATTCACCCCTCCACTTT
v_gene: TRBV4-3
j_gene: TRBJ1-6
d_gene: NA
abundance: NA

CDR3aa: CASSLRRVAGELFF
CDR3nt: TGTGCCAGCAGCTTGAGAAGGGTGGCCGGGGAGCTGTTTTTT
v_gene: TRBV7-6
j_gene: TRBJ2-2
d_gene: NA
abundance: few

CDR3aa: CASSLLGTVSYNSPLHF
CDR3nt: TGTGCCAGCAGTTTATTGGGGACAGTCTCCTATAATTCACCCCTCCACTTT
v_gene: TRBV28
j_gene: TRBJ1-6
d_gene: TRBD1
abundance: NA

CDR3aa: CASIINTEAFF
CDR3nt: TGTGCCAGCATAATTAACACTGAAGCTTTCTTT
v_gene: TRBV2
j_gene: TRBJ1-1
d_gene: NA
abundance: many

CDR3aa: CATSRDGGDGVNQPQHF
CDR3nt: TGTGCCACCAGCAGAGATGGAGGGGATGGGGTCAATCAGCCCCAGCATTTT
v_gene: TRBV15
j_gene: TRBJ1-5
d_gene: NA
abundance: NA

CDR3aa: CASSKNRVGGYTF
CDR3nt: TGTGCCAGCAGCAAAAACAGGGTAGGCGGCTACACCTTC
v_gene: TRBV28
j_gene: TRBJ1-2
d_gene: NA
abundance: NA

CDR3aa: CASSFLADYEQYF
CDR3nt: TGTGCCAGCAGCTTCTTGGCCGATTACGAGCAGTACTTC
v_gene: TRBV7-2
j_gene: TRBJ2-7
d_gene: NA
abundance: NA

CDR3aa: CASSSGQGYADTQYF
CDR3nt: TGTGCCAGCAGTTCCGGACAGGGTTATGCAGATACGCAGTATTTT
v_gene: TRBV28
j_gene: TRBJ2-3
d_gene: TRBD1
abundance: NA

CDR3aa: CASSLPGSSGGTDTQYF
CDR3nt: TGTGCCAGCAGCTTACCAGGCTCTAGCGGGGGAACAGATACGCAGTATTTT
v_gene: TRBV11-2
j_gene: TRBJ2-3
d_gene: TRBD2
abundance: NA

CDR3aa: CASSLPLGQGADEQFF
CDR3nt: TGCGCCAGCAGCTTGCCCTTAGGACAGGGGGCCGATGAGCAGTTCTTC
v_gene: TRBV5-1
j_gene: TRBJ2-1
d_gene: TRBD1
abundance: NA

CDR3aa: CASSPDRERGYTF
CDR3nt: TGTGCCAGCAGTCCCGATCGGGAGCGTGGCTACACCTTC
v_gene: TRBV27
j_gene: TRBJ1-2
d_gene: NA
abundance: NA

CDR3aa: CAISGGDTDTQYF
CDR3nt: TGTGCCATCTCCGGCGGTGACACAGATACGCAGTATTTT
v_gene: TRBV7-9
j_gene: TRBJ2-3
d_gene: NA
abundance: few

CDR3aa: CASSDDRGYNEQFF
CDR3nt: TGTGCCAGCAGCGATGACAGGGGCTACAATGAGCAGTTCTTC
v_gene: TRBV7-2
j_gene: TRBJ2-1
d_gene: TRBD1
abundance: NA

CDR3aa: CASRGDRGLTEAFF
CDR3nt: TGTGCCAGCAGGGGGGACAGGGGGCTTACTGAAGCTTTCTTT
v_gene: TRBV2
j_gene: TRBJ1-1
d_gene: TRBD1
abundance: NA

CDR3aa: CASSPWGSGADTQYF
CDR3nt: TGCGCCAGCAGCCCCTGGGGGAGTGGGGCAGATACGCAGTATTTT
v_gene: TRBV4-1
j_gene: TRBJ2-3
d_gene: NA
abundance: few

CDR3aa: CSVESGYTF
CDR3nt: TGCAGCGTTGAGAGCGGCTACACCTTC
v_gene: TRBV29-1
j_gene: TRBJ1-2
d_gene: NA
abundance: NA

CDR3aa: CASSPGTGVYEQYF
CDR3nt: TGTGCCAGCAGCCCAGGGACAGGGGTATACGAGCAGTACTTC
v_gene: TRBV7-3
j_gene: TRBJ2-7
d_gene: TRBD1
abundance: few

CDR3aa: CASSLDRGLSTDTQYF
CDR3nt: TGTGCCAGCAGCTTGGACAGGGGGCTGAGCACAGATACGCAGTATTTT
v_gene: TRBV7-2
j_gene: TRBJ2-3
d_gene: TRBD1
abundance: NA

CDR3aa: CASSQDVGRDGNNEQFF
CDR3nt: TGCGCCAGCAGCCAAGATGTCGGGAGGGACGGGAACAATGAGCAGTTCTTC
v_gene: TRBV4-3
j_gene: TRBJ2-1
d_gene: TRBD2
abundance: few

CDR3aa: CASSGRTSGQETQYF
CDR3nt: TGTGCCAGCAGCGGACGGACTAGCGGACAAGAGACCCAGTACTTC
v_gene: TRBV5-6
j_gene: TRBJ2-5
d_gene: TRBD2
abundance: NA

CDR3aa: CACARGVPETQYF
CDR3nt: TGTGCCTGCGCCAGGGGCGTACCGGAGACCCAGTACTTC
v_gene: TRBV30
j_gene: TRBJ2-5
d_gene: NA
abundance: few

CDR3aa: CASTRTSTGNTEAFF
CDR3nt: TGTGCCAGCACCCGAACCTCGACAGGGAACACTGAAGCTTTCTTT
v_gene: TRBV2
j_gene: TRBJ1-1
d_gene: NA
abundance: few

CDR3aa: CASSFAGANNEQFF
CDR3nt: TGTGCCAGCAGCTTCGCCGGCGCAAACAATGAGCAGTTCTTC
v_gene: TRBV7-2
j_gene: TRBJ2-1
d_gene: NA
abundance: few

CDR3aa: CASSLGGSNQPQHF
CDR3nt: TGCGCCAGCAGCTTGGGAGGTAGCAATCAGCCCCAGCATTTT
v_gene: TRBV5-1
j_gene: TRBJ1-5
d_gene: NA
abundance: few

CDR3aa: CASSQTRGSWPYNEQFF
CDR3nt: TGCGCCAGCAGCCAGACCAGAGGGAGCTGGCCCTACAATGAGCAGTTCTTC
v_gene: TRBV4-3
j_gene: TRBJ2-1
d_gene: NA
abundance: NA

CDR3aa: CASSYWTDEQYF
CDR3nt: TGTGCCAGCAGTTATTGGACGGACGAGCAGTACTTC
v_gene: TRBV6-6
j_gene: TRBJ2-7
d_gene: NA
abundance: NA

CDR3aa: CASRRTSTYEQYF
CDR3nt: TGTGCCAGCCGGCGGACTTCCACCTACGAGCAGTACTTC
v_gene: TRBV7-2
j_gene: TRBJ2-7
d_gene: NA
abundance: few

CDR3aa: CASSIGTGNNQPQHF
CDR3nt: TGCGCCAGCAGCATAGGGACAGGGAATAATCAGCCCCAGCATTTT
v_gene: TRBV5-1
j_gene: TRBJ1-5
d_gene: TRBD1
abundance: NA

CDR3aa: CASGNRGWAPLAKNIQYF
CDR3nt: TGTGCCAGCGGCAACCGAGGGTGGGCCCCGCTAGCCAAAAACATTCAGTACTTC
v_gene: TRBV11-2
j_gene: TRBJ2-4
d_gene: NA
abundance: NA

CDR3aa: CASRRGPNTGELFF
CDR3nt: TGTGCCAGCAGAAGGGGGCCGAACACCGGGGAGCTGTTTTTT
v_gene: TRBV9
j_gene: TRBJ2-2
d_gene: TRBD1
abundance: NA

CDR3aa: CASSLNSRENQETQYF
CDR3nt: TGTGCCAGCAGCTTAAACTCGCGGGAGAACCAAGAGACCCAGTACTTC
v_gene: TRBV7-2
j_gene: TRBJ2-5
d_gene: TRBD2
abundance: once

CDR3aa: CASSGTGMRDYGYTF
CDR3nt: TGTGCCAGCAGCGGGACAGGGATGAGAGACTATGGCTACACCTTC
v_gene: TRBV25-1
j_gene: TRBJ1-2
d_gene: TRBD1
abundance: NA

CDR3aa: CASSQVGLAAGSDEQFF
CDR3nt: TGTGCCAGCAGCCAAGTTGGACTAGCGGCCGGTTCGGATGAGCAGTTCTTC
v_gene: TRBV4-2
j_gene: TRBJ2-1
d_gene: TRBD2
abundance: few

CDR3aa: CASSPNKSNQPQHF
CDR3nt: TGTGCCAGCTCACCGAACAAGAGCAATCAGCCCCAGCATTTT
v_gene: TRBV18
j_gene: TRBJ1-5
d_gene: NA
abundance: NA

CDR3aa: CAWGQGISSGNTIYF
CDR3nt: TGTGCCTGGGGACAGGGCATAAGCTCTGGAAACACCATATATTTT
v_gene: TRBV30
j_gene: TRBJ1-3
d_gene: TRBD1
abundance: few

CDR3aa: CSTGEHNYGYTF
CDR3nt: TGCAGCACGGGAGAACATAACTATGGCTACACCTTC
v_gene: TRBV29-1
j_gene: TRBJ1-2
d_gene: NA
abundance: NA

CDR3aa: CAWSVGTRGNEKLFF
CDR3nt: TGTGCCTGGAGTGTTGGTACGAGGGGTAATGAAAAACTGTTTTTT
v_gene: TRBV30
j_gene: TRBJ1-4
d_gene: NA
abundance: NA

CDR3aa: CASSQEASGGTDTQYF
CDR3nt: TGCGCCAGCAGCCAAGAGGCATCCGGGGGCACAGATACGCAGTATTTT
v_gene: TRBV4-3
j_gene: TRBJ2-3
d_gene: NA
abundance: few

CDR3aa: CASSLRQRAETQYF
CDR3nt: TGTGCCAGCAGTTTGAGACAGAGGGCAGAGACCCAGTACTTC
v_gene: TRBV7-2
j_gene: TRBJ2-5
d_gene: NA
abundance: NA

CDR3aa: CASSPRPSGGRETQYF
CDR3nt: TGCGCCAGCAGCCCACGACCTAGCGGGGGGCGGGAGACCCAGTACTTC
v_gene: TRBV5-1
j_gene: TRBJ2-5
d_gene: TRBD2
abundance: few

CDR3aa: CSVRGIATGELFF
CDR3nt: TGCAGCGTTAGGGGGATAGCAACCGGGGAGCTGTTTTTT
v_gene: TRBV29-1
j_gene: TRBJ2-2
d_gene: NA
abundance: NA